This entry lists 2 T cell receptor beta chains sequenced from one sample in a study of blood T cells in healthy people across ages. Sample-barcoded 5' priming and a J-beta primer mix drove a second PCR of roughly 6 to 12 cycles. Each CDR3 protein gets one entry after TCRdb re-called the 5' RACE reads with MiXCR. The sample holds roughly 1,700,000 distinct CDR3 sequences, about 30% seen once. The sample was blood. These receptors were obtained from a woman aged 25 to 39 in good health.

This clonotype has ten or more counts. The V call is TRBV5-1, the J call TRBJ2-7, with D possibly TRBD1 on 6 matching bases. From germline, CDR1 is SGHRS and CDR2 YFSETQ. Deletions cut 2 bases from V and 2 bases from J, with 20 bases between. This CDR3 is built from 17 residues. CDR3 nucleotides: TGCGCCAGCAGCTTCATACCCGATAACAGGGCAGCCTACGAGCAGTACTTC. This encodes CASSFIPDNRAAYEQYF.

In nucleotides, the CDR3 is TGTGCCAGCAGCGCCTGGGACAGGTCAATAAACACCATATATTTT. As protein: CASSAWDRSINTIYF. The rearrangement links TRBV7-9 to TRBJ1-3; 8 nucleotides agree with TRBD1. Germline V CDR1 and CDR2: SEHNR, FQNEAQ (reference sequence). This CDR3 has 15 amino acids. Trimming cost V 5 bases and J 6 bases; bases outside gene matches: 9.